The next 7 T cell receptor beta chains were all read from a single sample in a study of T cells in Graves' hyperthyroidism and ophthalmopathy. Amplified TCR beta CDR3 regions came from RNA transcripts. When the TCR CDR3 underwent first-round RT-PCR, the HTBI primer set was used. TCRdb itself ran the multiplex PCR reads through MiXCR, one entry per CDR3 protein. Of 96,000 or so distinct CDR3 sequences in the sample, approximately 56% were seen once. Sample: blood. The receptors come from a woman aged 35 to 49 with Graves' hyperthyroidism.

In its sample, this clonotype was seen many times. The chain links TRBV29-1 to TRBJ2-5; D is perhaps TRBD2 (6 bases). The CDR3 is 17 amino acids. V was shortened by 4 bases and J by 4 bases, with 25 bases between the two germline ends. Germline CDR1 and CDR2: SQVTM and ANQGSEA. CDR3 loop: CSVGGAGSPAYAETQYF. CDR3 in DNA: TGCAGCGTTGGGGGCGCGGGATCGCCGGCATACGCAGAGACCCAGTACTTC. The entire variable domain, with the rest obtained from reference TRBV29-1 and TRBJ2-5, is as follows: SAVISQKPSRDICQRGTSLTIQCQVDSQVTMMFWYRQQPGQSLTLIATANQGSEATYESGFVIDKFPISRPNLTFSTLTVSNMSPEDSSIYLCSVGGAGSPAYAETQYFGPGTRLLVL.

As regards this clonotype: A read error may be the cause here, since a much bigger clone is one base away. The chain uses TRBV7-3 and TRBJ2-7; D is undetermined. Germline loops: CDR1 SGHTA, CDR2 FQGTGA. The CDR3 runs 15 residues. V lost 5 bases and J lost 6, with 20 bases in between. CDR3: CASSAHGWVTREQYF. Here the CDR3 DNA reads TGTGCCAGCAGCGCTCACGGGTGGGTGACCCGCGAGCAGTACTTC.

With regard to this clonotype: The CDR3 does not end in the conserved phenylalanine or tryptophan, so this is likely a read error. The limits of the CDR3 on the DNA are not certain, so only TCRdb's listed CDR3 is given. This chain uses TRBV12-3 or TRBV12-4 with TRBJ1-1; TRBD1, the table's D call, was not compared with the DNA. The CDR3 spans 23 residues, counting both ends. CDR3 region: CASSFSADVEAAVFRMGTGHCQS.

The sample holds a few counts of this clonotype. CDR3 DNA sequence: TGTGCCAGCAGCCTATCGACAGGGATCTACGAGCAGTACTTC. Translated: CASSLSTGIYEQYF. The chain carries TRBV9 and TRBJ2-7, with 7 bases lining up with TRBD1. V shed 4 bases and J 3 bases; nucleotides not matched to a gene: 7. From germline, CDR1 is SGDLS and CDR2 YYNGEE. The CDR3 is 14 amino acids.

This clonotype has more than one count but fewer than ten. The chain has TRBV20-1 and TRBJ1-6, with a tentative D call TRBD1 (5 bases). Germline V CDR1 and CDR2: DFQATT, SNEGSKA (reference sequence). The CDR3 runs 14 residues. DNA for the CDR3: TGCAGCTTGGGGACCAACAGAAGGAATTCACCCCTCCACTTT. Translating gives CSLGTNRRNSPLHF.

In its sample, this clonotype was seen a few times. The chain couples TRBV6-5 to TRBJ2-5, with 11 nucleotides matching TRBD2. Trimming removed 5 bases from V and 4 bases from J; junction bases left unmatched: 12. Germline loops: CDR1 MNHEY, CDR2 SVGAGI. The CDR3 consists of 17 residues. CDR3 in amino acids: CASSPGKTSGIGETQYF. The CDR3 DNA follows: TGTGCCAGCAGTCCCGGCAAGACTAGCGGGATTGGAGAGACCCAGTACTTC.

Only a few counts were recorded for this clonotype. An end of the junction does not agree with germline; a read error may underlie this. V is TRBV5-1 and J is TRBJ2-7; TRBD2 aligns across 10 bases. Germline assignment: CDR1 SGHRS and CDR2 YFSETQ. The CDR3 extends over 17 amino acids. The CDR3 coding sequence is TGTGCCAGCAGCTTGACCCTCCTAGCGGGAGAAAACTACGAGCAGTACTTC. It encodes CASSLTLLAGENYEQYF.